The subject of this entry is one T cell receptor beta chain. Each CDR3 protein is one row after TCRdb ran MiXCR on the reads. The sample includes 200,000 to 300,000 distinct CDR3 sequences, 9% to 15% of them seen just once. The entry originates in a study of T cell repertoires in cytomegalovirus infection. On the study more broadly: Shared public TCR beta signatures pointed to both CMV infection and a matching HLA type.

Germline values: CDR1 SNHLY, CDR2 FYNNEI. V was cut by 0 bases and J by 2 bases, with 4 bases left in between. This CDR3 is built from 14 residues. J is TRBJ2-2 and V is TRBV2; D ambiguous. Sample: PBMCs. The sequence was collected from a human donor in good health (CMV status not recorded). Some clones in this sample may be carry-over from other donors' samples. The CDR3 DNA follows: TGTGCCAGCAGTGAAGCAATAAACACCGGGGAGCTGTTTTTT. This encodes CASSEAINTGELFF.